Listed here are 18 T cell receptor beta chains from one sample, sequenced in a study of vaccination and CD4 T cells after COVID-19. Their recognized antigens are unknown. The Oncomine TCR Beta short-read assay sequenced DNA from cultured CD4+ T cells. TCRdb re-derived calls from the PCR reads in MiXCR, one entry per CDR3 protein. The sample shows 10,000 to 15,000 distinct CDR3 sequences, less than 75% of them seen only once. The treatment is: roughly 10-day PBMC culture with coronavirus spike peptide pools or control peptides (ViraFEST assay). The specimen was CD4+ T cells from blood, cultured in vitro. The receptors derive from a human donor who had recovered from COVID-19.

The rearrangement links TRBV12-3 or TRBV12-4 to TRBJ1-2; TRBD1 might be the D (5 bases). V was clipped by 2 bases and J by 7 bases, with 20 bases between them. This CDR3 is built from 16 residues. CDR3 sequence reads: CASSLWSSGRAGGYTF. The CDR3 bases are TGTGCCAGCAGTTTATGGTCCAGCGGCAGGGCCGGTGGCTACACCTTC.

V is TRBV5-4 and J is TRBJ1-1, with 11 bases fitting TRBD1. Germline V gene data show CDR1 as SGHNT and CDR2 as YYREEE (reference sequence). With 4 bases clipped from V and 4 bases from J, the junction kept 9 bases outside the gene matches. This CDR3 contains 16 residues. DNA for the CDR3: TGTGCCAGCAGCCCGGGGGACAGGGGGTGGGTCACTGAAGCTTTCTTT. This encodes CASSPGDRGWVTEAFF.

The V call is TRBV30, the J call TRBJ1-2; D perhaps matches TRBD1 (5 bases). Germline V lookup: CDR1 GTSNPN, CDR2 SVGIG (reference sequence). V was trimmed by 8 bases and J by 3 bases, leaving 7 bases between them. The CDR3 extends over 10 amino acids. CDR3 sequence (DNA): TGTGCCACACAGGACTATGGCTACACCTTC. It is translated as CATQDYGYTF.

In its sample, this clonotype was seen once. V is TRBV6-1 and J is TRBJ2-3; D is perhaps TRBD1 (5 bases). Trimming stripped 6 bases from V and 7 bases from J, with 14 bases between. CDR1 and CDR2 (germline): MNHNS, SASEGT. The CDR3 is made up of 13 amino acids. CDR3 nucleotide sequence: TGTGCCAGCAGCCCCAGGACACTGAATACGCAGTATTTT. Amino acids: CASSPRTLNTQYF.

This chain links TRBV6-1 with TRBJ2-3; D is uncertain. From germline, CDR1 is MNHNS and CDR2 SASEGT. V gave up 7 bases and J gave up 6 bases, with 8 bases separating them. The CDR3 is 11 residues long. The CDR3 DNA sequence: TGTGCCAGCACCTCTCTGGATACGCAGTATTTT. It specifies CASTSLDTQYF.

The chain employs TRBV18 and TRBJ1-1, with unresolved D. The CDR3 spans 15 residues. Germline values: CDR1 KGHSH, CDR2 LQKENI. V was pared by 6 bases and J by 4 bases, with 18 bases between. The CDR3 nucleotides read TGTGCCAGCTCCCCGACGAGCGAGGGTTTCACTGAAGCTTTCTTT. It codes for CASSPTSEGFTEAFF.

The CDR3 reads CASRTSGRSSYEQYF. The CDR3 nucleotides are TGTGCCAGTAGAACGAGCGGGCGAAGCTCCTACGAGCAGTACTTC. The chain has TRBV19 and TRBJ2-7; TRBD2 is a possible D gene (6 bases). This CDR3 comprises 15 residues. Germline CDR1 is LNHDA and CDR2 is SQIVND (reference sequence). Trimming took 6 bases from V and 0 from J, leaving 15 bases between them. Combining the CDR3 with reference TRBV19 and TRBJ2-7 gives the whole variable domain DGGITQSPKYLFRKEGQNVTLSCEQNLNHDAMYWYRQDPGQGLRLIYYSQIVNDFQKGDIAEGYSVSREKKESFPLTVTSAQKNPTAFYLCASRTSGRSSYEQYFGPGTRLTVT.

The chain recombines TRBV6-1 with TRBJ1-5, with TRBD1 identical over 11 bases. Losses at the gene ends were 6 bases for V and 5 bases for J; bases not matched to a gene: 3. This CDR3 has 14 residues. The germline V gene has CDR1 MNHNS and CDR2 SASEGT. CDR3 loop: CASSRTGGDQPQHF. The CDR3 region has the DNA TGTGCCAGCAGCCGGACAGGGGGCGATCAGCCCCAGCATTTT.

The V gene is TRBV11-2, the J gene TRBJ2-1; 10 positions agree with TRBD1. CDR3 size: 15 residues. The trim removed 1 base at V and 5 bases at J, leaving 2 bases unmatched. From germline, CDR1 is SGHAT and CDR2 FQNNGV. The DNA of the CDR3 is TGTGCCAGCAGCTTAGGACAGGGGGCGAACAATGAGCAGTTCTTC. This encodes CASSLGQGANNEQFF.

The chain joins TRBV10-3 to TRBJ2-7, with D tentatively TRBD1 or TRBD2 (5 bases each). Germline lookup yields CDR1 ENHRY and CDR2 SYGVKD. This CDR3 is 15 amino acids long. V shed 6 bases and J shed 3 bases, with 18 bases lying between them. CDR3 protein: CAIRKTGTGIYEQYF. The CDR3 nucleotides read TGTGCCATCAGAAAAACCGGGACGGGAATCTACGAGCAGTACTTC.

Within the sample, this clonotype is large (0.1 to 1%). The chain couples TRBV12-3 or TRBV12-4 to TRBJ1-5, with D uncertain. The CDR3 is 17 amino acids. Trimming left V 1 base short and J 0 bases short, with 13 bases between. Written as DNA, the CDR3 is TGTGCCAGCAGTTTAGTCTCGACACAAAATAGCAATCAGCCCCAGCATTTT. Translation gives CASSLVSTQNSNQPQHF.

Worth noting for this clonotype: The CDR3 ends on some other residue instead of the conserved phenylalanine or tryptophan, so this is likely a read error. The DNA of the CDR3 is TGTGCCAGCAGCCCCCCCGGGCAGGCTTTACAAGAGACCCAGTACTTA. Translating it yields CASSPPGQALQETQYL. V gene TRBV7-9 combines with J gene TRBJ2-5; D ambiguous. The CDR3 extends over 16 amino acids. Deletions cut 5 bases from V and 2 bases from J, with 18 bases between. CDR1 is SEHNR, CDR2 FQNEAQ, per germline (reference sequence).

The rearrangement joins TRBV30 to TRBJ1-2; a possible D gene is TRBD1 (6 bases). This CDR3 region has 12 residues. V lost 1 base to trimming and J lost 4 bases, with 7 bases between them. The germline V gene has CDR1 GTSNPN and CDR2 SVGIG (reference sequence). CDR3 DNA: TGTGCCTGGAGTGGACAGGTCTATGGCTACACCTTC. Translation: CAWSGQVYGYTF.

J is TRBJ2-3 and V is TRBV4-3, with TRBD2 as a possible D gene (6 bases). The germline V gene encodes CDR1 LGHNA and CDR2 YSLEER. The CDR3 has 13 amino acids. Trimming removed 8 bases at V and 2 bases at J, with 11 bases between. The CDR3 is CASSGTATDTQYF. As DNA, the CDR3 is TGCGCCAGCTCCGGGACTGCCACAGATACGCAGTATTTT.

The chain recombines TRBV5-4 with TRBJ2-7, with a tentative D call TRBD2 (6 bases). Trimming took off 0 bases at V and 4 bases at J, with 20 bases between the two ends. The CDR3 extends over 17 amino acids. Per germline, CDR1 SGHNT and CDR2 YYREEE (reference sequence). The CDR3 loop reads CASSLGVATGDPYEQYF. Here the CDR3 DNA reads TGTGCCAGCAGCTTGGGAGTGGCGACGGGGGATCCATACGAGCAGTACTTC.

This sequence joins TRBV4-2 and TRBJ2-2; TRBD1 matches 8 bases. V gave up 0 bases and J gave up 6 bases; unmatched junction bases: 6. The CDR3 has 16 amino acids. Germline V gene sequence: CDR1 LGHNA, CDR2 YNFKEQ. The CDR3 here is CASSQDSGQGPGELFF. CDR3 DNA: TGTGCCAGCAGCCAAGATTCTGGACAGGGTCCCGGGGAGCTGTTTTTT.

This sequence joins TRBV15 and TRBJ2-7; the D gene is possibly TRBD1 (6 bases). V shed 0 bases and J shed 4 bases, with 13 bases lying between them. Per germline, CDR1 LNHNV and CDR2 YYDKDF (reference sequence). CDR3 length: 15 residues. CDR3 nucleotide sequence: TGTGCCACCAGCAGAGATGAAGGCACAGGGTACGAGCAGTACTTC. This translates into CATSRDEGTGYEQYF. Full variable domain (remainder filled in from reference TRBV15 and TRBJ2-7): DAMVIQNPRYQVTQFGKPVTLSCSQTLNHNVMYWYQQKSSQAPKLLFHYYDKDFNNEADTPDNFQSRRPNTSFCFLDIRSPGLGDTAMYLCATSRDEGTGYEQYFGPGTRLTVT.

The chain combines TRBV7-9 with TRBJ2-1; 7 bases line up with TRBD1. The V gene's germline CDR1 is SEHNR and CDR2 FQNEAQ (reference sequence). There are 10 residues in the CDR3. V gave up 10 bases and J gave up 13 bases; unmatched junction bases: 7. CDR3 amino acids: CATLGDSQFF. The CDR3 nucleotides read TGTGCCACCCTAGGGGACAGTCAGTTCTTC.